This T cell receptor (beta chain) was recorded in a study of human T cells and chemical hapten exposure. The overall study: Small differences in pooled library volume mainly drove the variation in TCR yields per sample.

The CDR3 has 16 residues. V was pared by 3 bases and J by 7 bases, with 9 bases of the junction left unmatched. As to time point: healthy volunteer bleed at 6 weeks. The authors' total RNA extraction used unfractionated whole blood. Within the library, unique molecular identifiers were attached to each individual cDNA molecule. Authors' data handling: Across samples, TCR counts had a median of about 92,000 and ranged from roughly 23,224 to 750,000. TCRdb called the RACE reads again in MiXCR, with one record for every CDR3 protein. The authors' filters were not applied to this entry. The data contain about 65,000 distinct CDR3 sequences, around 6.1% of them singletons.

The chain couples TRBV12-3 or TRBV12-4 to TRBJ1-5; 10 bases agree with TRBD1. Sequencing used whole blood. The clonotype comes from a female donor in good health. Some clones in this sample may be carry-over from other donors' samples. CDR3 sequence: CASSFRDRGLGQPQHF. The CDR3 DNA follows: TGTGCCAGCAGTTTTCGGGACAGGGGTTTAGGACAGCCCCAGCATTTT.